Each of the 10 T cell receptor beta chains below was sequenced from the same sample in a study of Ad26.COV2.S vaccination and SARS-CoV-2 variants. Treatment defined: about 20 received Ad26.COV2.S at low or high dose, single or two shots; 5 received placebo; per-sample allocation not given. Sampling was performed 63 days after the first vaccine or placebo injection. The assay was immunoSEQ multiplex PCR, and TCRdb's table has in-frame clones only and misses some. There are about 680,000 clones in the sample; 80% to 90% occur only once, and over 1.3% lies in the top ten. Sequences were derived from peripheral blood, sampled in a trial of Ad26.COV2.S vaccine versus placebo. The origin of the receptors is a person aged 18-60 years who received the Ad26.COV2.S COVID-19 vaccine or a placebo.

V gene TRBV24-1 combines with J gene TRBJ1-3, with D unresolved. V gave up 8 bases and J gave up 0 bases, with 10 bases separating them. Germline-derived CDR1 and CDR2 are KGHDR and SFDVKD. The CDR3 is 14 residues long. The CDR3 DNA reads TGTGCCACCAAGAAGGCGCGCTCTGGAAACACCATATATTTT. This encodes CATKKARSGNTIYF.

The rearrangement uses TRBV19 and TRBJ2-4; D assignment may be TRBD1 or TRBD2 (5 bases each). The V gene lost 3 bases and the J gene lost 4 bases, with 13 bases spanning the gap. The CDR3 runs 15 residues. From germline, CDR1 is LNHDA and CDR2 SQIVND (reference sequence). Here the CDR3 DNA reads TGTGCCAGTAGTATGTCGGGGACGATTAAAAACATTCAGTACTTC. Translation gives CASSMSGTIKNIQYF.

The chain has TRBV18 and TRBJ1-1; the D is unclear. Per the germline V gene, CDR1 is KGHSH and CDR2 is LQKENI. The V end was cut by 4 bases, the J end by 1 base, with 13 bases between. This CDR3 comprises 15 residues. CDR3 protein: CASSRPGIGNTEAFF. CDR3 DNA sequence: TGTGCCAGCTCACGACCCGGTATTGGGAACACTGAAGCTTTCTTT. The full variable domain, completed using reference TRBV18 and TRBJ1-1, is NAGVMQNPRHLVRRRGQEARLRCSPMKGHSHVYWYRQLPEEGLKFMVYLQKENIIDESGMPKERFSAEFPKEGPSILRIQQVVRGDSAAYFCASSRPGIGNTEAFFGQGTRLTVV.

Only one count was recorded for this clone. The J gene is TRBJ1-5, the V gene TRBV2, with D perhaps matching TRBD1 (5 bases). V lost 9 bases and J 5 bases, leaving 14 bases between the germline ends. The CDR3 consists of 13 residues. In germline, CDR1 is SNHLY, CDR2 FYNNEI. The CDR3 spells CASNPSGHQPQHF. In DNA, the CDR3 is TGTGCCAGTAATCCCTCGGGGCATCAGCCCCAGCATTTT.

The V call is TRBV7-2, the J call TRBJ2-7; perhaps TRBD2 as D (6 bases). With 5 bases removed from V and 2 bases from J, the gap between germline ends came to 13 bases. Germline V CDR1 and CDR2: SGHTA, FQGNSA. The CDR3 runs 14 residues. This CDR3 reads CASSPGGTAYEQYF. The CDR3 region has the DNA TGTGCCAGCAGCCCGGGCGGGACGGCCTACGAGCAGTACTTC.

V usage is TRBV7-2 and J usage is TRBJ1-5; a weak D match, TRBD1 (5 bases). The CDR3 runs to 14 residues. V was shortened by 4 bases and J by 0 bases, with 7 bases between the two germline ends. Germline V gene sequence: CDR1 SGHTA, CDR2 FQGNSA. The CDR3 here is CASSYTGSNQPQHF. The CDR3 coding sequence is TGTGCCAGCAGCTATACAGGTAGCAATCAGCCCCAGCATTTT. Full variable domain (rest looked up from reference TRBV7-2 and TRBJ1-5): GAGVSQSPSNKVTEKGKDVELRCDPISGHTALYWYRQSLGQGLEFLIYFQGNSAPDKSGLPSDRFSAERTGGSVSTLTIQRTQQEDSAVYLCASSYTGSNQPQHFGDGTRLSIL.

The genes are TRBV5-8 and TRBJ1-1; 10 bases align to TRBD1. CDR1 and CDR2 (germline): SGHTS, YDEGEE. This CDR3 contains 16 residues. Trimming at V came to 6 bases and at J to 5 bases, leaving 13 bases not matched to a gene. CDR3 sequence (DNA): TGTGCCAGCAAAGAGGGGACAGGGGTTTTGAGGACTGAAGCTTTCTTT. Its protein is CASKEGTGVLRTEAFF.

V gene TRBV3-1 (or the pseudogene TRBV3-2) combines with J gene TRBJ2-5; no clear D gene. The CDR3 covers 15 residues. From germline, CDR1 is LGHDT and CDR2 YNNKEL (reference sequence). The V and J ends lost 2 bases and 5 bases respectively, with 15 bases between them. In DNA, the CDR3 is TGTGCCAGCAGCCAAAACGGCCTAGGGATCGAGACCCAGTACTTC. Encoded protein: CASSQNGLGIETQYF.

The rearrangement uses TRBV14 and TRBJ2-6; tentatively, D is TRBD1 (6 bases). CDR3 size: 19 residues. Trimming took off 4 bases at V and 0 bases at J, with 19 bases between the two ends. Germline CDR1 reads SGHDN; CDR2 reads FVKESK. The CDR3 bases are TGTGCCAGCAGCCGAAAACAGGGCTCCTACTTCTCTGGGGCCAACGTCCTGACTTTC. This translates into CASSRKQGSYFSGANVLTF.

The V and J genes are TRBV7-8 and TRBJ1-2; 7 positions match TRBD1. After removal of 1 base from V and 7 bases from J, the junction contained 9 bases not matched to a gene. Germline lookup yields CDR1 SGHVS and CDR2 FQNEAQ. CDR3 size: 15 residues. Here the CDR3 reads CASSLELTGSGGYTF. In DNA, the CDR3 is TGTGCCAGCAGCTTAGAACTGACAGGGTCGGGTGGCTACACCTTC.